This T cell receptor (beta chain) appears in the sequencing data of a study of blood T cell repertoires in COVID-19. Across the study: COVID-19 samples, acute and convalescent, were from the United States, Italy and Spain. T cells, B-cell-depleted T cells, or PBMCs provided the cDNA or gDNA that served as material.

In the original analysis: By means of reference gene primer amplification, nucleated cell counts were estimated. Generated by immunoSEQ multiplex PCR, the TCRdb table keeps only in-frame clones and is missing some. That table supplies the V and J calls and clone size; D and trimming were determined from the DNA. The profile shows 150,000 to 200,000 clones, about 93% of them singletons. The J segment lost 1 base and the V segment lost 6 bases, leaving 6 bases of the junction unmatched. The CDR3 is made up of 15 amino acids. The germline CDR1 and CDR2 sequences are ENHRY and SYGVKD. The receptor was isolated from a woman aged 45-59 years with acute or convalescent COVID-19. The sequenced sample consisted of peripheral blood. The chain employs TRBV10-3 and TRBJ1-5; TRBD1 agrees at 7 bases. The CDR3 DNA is TGTGCCATCAGCCGGGACAGTTTAAGCAATCAGCCCCAGCATTTT. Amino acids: CAISRDSLSNQPQHF.